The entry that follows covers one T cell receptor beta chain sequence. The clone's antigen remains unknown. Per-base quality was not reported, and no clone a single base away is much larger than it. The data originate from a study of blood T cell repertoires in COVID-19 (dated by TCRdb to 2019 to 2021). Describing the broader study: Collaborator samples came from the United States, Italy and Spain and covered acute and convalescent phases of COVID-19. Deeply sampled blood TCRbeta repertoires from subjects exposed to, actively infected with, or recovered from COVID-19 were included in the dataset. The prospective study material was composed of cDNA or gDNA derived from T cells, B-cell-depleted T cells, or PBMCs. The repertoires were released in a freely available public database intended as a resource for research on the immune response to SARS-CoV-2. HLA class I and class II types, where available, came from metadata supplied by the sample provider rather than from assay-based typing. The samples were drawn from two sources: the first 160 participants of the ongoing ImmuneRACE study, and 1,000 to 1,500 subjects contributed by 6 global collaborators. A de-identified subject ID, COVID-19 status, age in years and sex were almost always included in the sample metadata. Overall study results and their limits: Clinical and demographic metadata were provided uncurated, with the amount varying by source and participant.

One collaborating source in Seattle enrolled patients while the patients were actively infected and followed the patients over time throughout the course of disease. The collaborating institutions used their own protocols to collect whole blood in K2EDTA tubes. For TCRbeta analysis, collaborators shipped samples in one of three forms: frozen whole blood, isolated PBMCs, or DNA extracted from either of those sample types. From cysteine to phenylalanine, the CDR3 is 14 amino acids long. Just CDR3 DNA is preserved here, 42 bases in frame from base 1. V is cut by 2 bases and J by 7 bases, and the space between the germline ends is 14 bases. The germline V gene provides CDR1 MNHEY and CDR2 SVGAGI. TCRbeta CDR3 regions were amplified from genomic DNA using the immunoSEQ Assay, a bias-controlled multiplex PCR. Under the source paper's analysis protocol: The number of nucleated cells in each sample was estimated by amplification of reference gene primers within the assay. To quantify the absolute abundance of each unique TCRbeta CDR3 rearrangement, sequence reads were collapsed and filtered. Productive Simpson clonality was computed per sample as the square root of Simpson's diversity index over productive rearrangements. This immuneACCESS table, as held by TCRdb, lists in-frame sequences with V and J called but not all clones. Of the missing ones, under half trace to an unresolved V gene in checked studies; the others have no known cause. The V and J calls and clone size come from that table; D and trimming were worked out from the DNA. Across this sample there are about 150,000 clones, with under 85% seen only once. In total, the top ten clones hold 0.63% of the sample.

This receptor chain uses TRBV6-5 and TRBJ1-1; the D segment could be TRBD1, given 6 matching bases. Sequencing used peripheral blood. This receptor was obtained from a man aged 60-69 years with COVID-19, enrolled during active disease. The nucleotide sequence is TGTGCCAGCAGTTACGACGGGACAAGACTTGAAGCTTTCTTT. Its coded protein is CASSYDGTRLEAFF.